The rows below give T cell receptor beta chains drawn from one sample of a study of identical twins. One entry per CDR3 protein results from TCRdb running MiXCR on the 5' RACE reads. The table lists approximately 600,000 distinct CDR3 sequences, around 7.5% of them singletons. These sequences were also reported in another study, on yellow fever vaccine responses in identical twins.

Material: PBMCs. Receptors originate from a woman aged 18-29 years in good health. Each CDR3 is given with its conserved first and last residue. The D gene is left open where the match is weak. Clone size, where shown, is once, few, many, or a class for clones that have expanded.

d_call: -; j_call: TRBJ2-7; clone_size: few; v_call: TRBV27; cdr3_nt: TGTGCCAGCAGCCTAAGTTTGGCTGGTATCTACGAGCAGTACTTC; cdr3_aa: CASSLSLAGIYEQYF
d_call: -; j_call: TRBJ1-2; clone_size: -; v_call: TRBV7-6; cdr3_nt: TGTGCCAGCAGCCCCCAAGAGGGGAAAAACTATGGCTACACCTTC; cdr3_aa: CASSPQEGKNYGYTF
d_call: TRBD2; j_call: TRBJ2-7; clone_size: -; v_call: TRBV4-1; cdr3_nt: TGCGCCAGCAGCCACTGGACTAGCGGGAGCTCTGGCTACGAGCAGTACTTC; cdr3_aa: CASSHWTSGSSGYEQYF
d_call: -; j_call: TRBJ1-1; clone_size: many; v_call: TRBV12-3/TRBV12-4; cdr3_nt: TGTGCCAGCAGTTTAGCTTGGGCGAACACTGAAGCTTTCTTT; cdr3_aa: CASSLAWANTEAFF
d_call: -; j_call: TRBJ2-6; clone_size: many; v_call: TRBV12-3/TRBV12-4; cdr3_nt: TGTGCCAGCAGTTTGGACGGAATCTCTGGGGCCAACGTCCTGACTTTC; cdr3_aa: CASSLDGISGANVLTF
d_call: -; j_call: TRBJ2-1; clone_size: few; v_call: TRBV5-8; cdr3_nt: TGTGCCAGCAGCCTGCCAAGGCTGGGGAGCTCCTACAATGAGCAGTTCTTC; cdr3_aa: CASSLPRLGSSYNEQFF
d_call: -; j_call: TRBJ2-7; clone_size: -; v_call: TRBV12-3/TRBV12-4; cdr3_nt: TGTGCCAGCAGTTTTAAGGCCAGGGTCCACGAGCAGTACTTC; cdr3_aa: CASSFKARVHEQYF
d_call: -; j_call: TRBJ2-1; clone_size: few; v_call: TRBV7-9; cdr3_nt: TGTGCCAGCACCCTGGGGTACAATGAGCAGTTCTTC; cdr3_aa: CASTLGYNEQFF
d_call: TRBD2; j_call: TRBJ2-5; clone_size: few; v_call: TRBV7-9; cdr3_nt: TGTGCCAGCAGCTTAGGACTAGCCCCAGAGACCCAGTACTTC; cdr3_aa: CASSLGLAPETQYF
d_call: -; j_call: TRBJ2-6; clone_size: -; v_call: TRBV5-1; cdr3_nt: TGCGCCAGCAGCGCGACAGGTTACGGGGCCAACGTCCTGACTTTC; cdr3_aa: CASSATGYGANVLTF
d_call: -; j_call: TRBJ2-7; clone_size: many; v_call: TRBV12-3/TRBV12-4; cdr3_nt: TGTGCCAGCAGTTTAGGGAACGGGTACGAGCAGTACTTC; cdr3_aa: CASSLGNGYEQYF
d_call: -; j_call: TRBJ1-1; clone_size: few; v_call: TRBV27; cdr3_nt: TGTGCCAGCAGTTTTGGGTCAGGGTACAACACTGAAGCTTTCTTT; cdr3_aa: CASSFGSGYNTEAFF
d_call: TRBD2; j_call: TRBJ2-7; clone_size: few; v_call: TRBV7-8; cdr3_nt: TGTGCCAGCAGCCCAAAGGGTAGCGGGAGGCAATCCTACGAGCAGTACTTC; cdr3_aa: CASSPKGSGRQSYEQYF
d_call: -; j_call: TRBJ2-1; clone_size: many; v_call: TRBV3-1; cdr3_nt: TGTGCCAGCAGCCAAGATAAACCCTACAATGAGCAGTTCTTC; cdr3_aa: CASSQDKPYNEQFF
d_call: TRBD2; j_call: TRBJ2-5; clone_size: -; v_call: TRBV7-2; cdr3_nt: TGTGCCAGCAGTCCTGGGACTAGCGTCGTTGAGACCCAGTACTTC; cdr3_aa: CASSPGTSVVETQYF
d_call: TRBD1; j_call: TRBJ2-2; clone_size: few; v_call: TRBV20-1; cdr3_nt: TGCAGTGCTAGGGGGGGCCCTGACAGGGGCCGGGGCGGGGAGCTGTTTTTT; cdr3_aa: CSARGGPDRGRGGELFF
d_call: -; j_call: TRBJ1-1; clone_size: few; v_call: TRBV6-5; cdr3_nt: TGTGCCAGCAGTTACTCGTTACAGGCAACGAACACTGAAGCTTTCTTT; cdr3_aa: CASSYSLQATNTEAFF
d_call: TRBD1; j_call: TRBJ2-1; clone_size: many; v_call: TRBV6-5; cdr3_nt: TGTGCCAGCAGTTACCGACAGGGATCCAATGAGCAGTTCTTC; cdr3_aa: CASSYRQGSNEQFF
d_call: -; j_call: TRBJ1-1; clone_size: many; v_call: TRBV5-1; cdr3_nt: TGCGCCAGCAGCTTGGCATACAGGCAAAACACTGAAGCTTTCTTT; cdr3_aa: CASSLAYRQNTEAFF
d_call: TRBD1; j_call: TRBJ2-3; clone_size: few; v_call: TRBV10-3; cdr3_nt: TGTGCCATCAGTGTTGGGGGACAGGTGTCAGATACGCAGTATTTT; cdr3_aa: CAISVGGQVSDTQYF
d_call: -; j_call: TRBJ2-1; clone_size: many; v_call: TRBV24-1; cdr3_nt: TGTGCCACCACCCGGGCAGCCTCCAATGAGCAGTTCTTC; cdr3_aa: CATTRAASNEQFF
d_call: TRBD1; j_call: TRBJ1-1; clone_size: many; v_call: TRBV27; cdr3_nt: TGTGCCAGCAGTTTAGGGGGCAGGGGGCTAAACACTGAAGCTTTCTTT; cdr3_aa: CASSLGGRGLNTEAFF
d_call: -; j_call: TRBJ1-4; clone_size: many; v_call: TRBV4-1; cdr3_nt: TGCGCCAGCAGCCTAGGGACCGTTAATGAAAAACTGTTTTTT; cdr3_aa: CASSLGTVNEKLFF
d_call: TRBD2; j_call: TRBJ2-1; clone_size: many; v_call: TRBV7-2; cdr3_nt: TGTGCCAGCAGCTTTGCGGGGGGTTACTCCTACAATGAGCAGTTCTTC; cdr3_aa: CASSFAGGYSYNEQFF
d_call: -; j_call: TRBJ1-2; clone_size: -; v_call: TRBV6-5; cdr3_nt: TGTGCCAGCAGTTCCCAGGGCTTTGGAGGCTACACCTTC; cdr3_aa: CASSSQGFGGYTF
d_call: TRBD2; j_call: TRBJ2-1; clone_size: many; v_call: TRBV9; cdr3_nt: TGTGCCAGCAGCGTAAGGGCCGGGACTAGCGGGAGAGGGGGATTGGGCAATGAGCAGTTCTTC; cdr3_aa: CASSVRAGTSGRGGLGNEQFF
d_call: TRBD1; j_call: TRBJ1-1; clone_size: few; v_call: TRBV3-1; cdr3_nt: TGTGCCAGCAGCCCGAGACAGGGGGCGAGAGCTTTCTTT; cdr3_aa: CASSPRQGARAFF
d_call: -; j_call: TRBJ2-3; clone_size: -; v_call: TRBV20-1; cdr3_nt: TGCAGTGCTAAGCCTAGCGCGGATACGCAGTATTTT; cdr3_aa: CSAKPSADTQYF
d_call: -; j_call: TRBJ1-5; clone_size: many; v_call: TRBV27; cdr3_nt: TGTGCCAGCAGTCAATGGGGAGGTGTCCAGCCCCAGCATTTT; cdr3_aa: CASSQWGGVQPQHF
d_call: TRBD2; j_call: TRBJ2-5; clone_size: many; v_call: TRBV7-8; cdr3_nt: TGTGCCAGCAGCTTAACTAGCGGGGGTCCGGAGACCCAGTACTTC; cdr3_aa: CASSLTSGGPETQYF
d_call: -; j_call: TRBJ2-5; clone_size: many; v_call: TRBV5-5; cdr3_nt: TGTGCCAGCAGCTTTTGGGGAGAGACCCAGTACTTC; cdr3_aa: CASSFWGETQYF
d_call: -; j_call: TRBJ2-7; clone_size: -; v_call: TRBV14; cdr3_nt: TGTGCCAGCAGCCAAGATCGGGGGGCGAAGAACGAGCAGTACTTC; cdr3_aa: CASSQDRGAKNEQYF
d_call: -; j_call: TRBJ2-4; clone_size: -; v_call: TRBV7-6; cdr3_nt: TGTGCCAGCAGCTTAGCGGGGTATGGGGACAAAAACATTCAGTACTTC; cdr3_aa: CASSLAGYGDKNIQYF
d_call: -; j_call: TRBJ2-7; clone_size: many; v_call: TRBV28; cdr3_nt: TGTGCCAGCAGTTTAGAGACAACGGTAGAGCAGTACTTC; cdr3_aa: CASSLETTVEQYF
d_call: -; j_call: TRBJ2-2; clone_size: many; v_call: TRBV7-9; cdr3_nt: TGTGCCAGCAGCTTAGGATACGGGCACACCGGGGAGCTGTTTTTT; cdr3_aa: CASSLGYGHTGELFF
d_call: -; j_call: TRBJ2-7; clone_size: few; v_call: TRBV15; cdr3_nt: TGTGCCACCAGCAGGGACGCTACCTACGAGCAGTACTTC; cdr3_aa: CATSRDATYEQYF
d_call: TRBD1; j_call: TRBJ2-7; clone_size: few; v_call: TRBV6-5; cdr3_nt: TGTGCCAGCAGTTACCCGCGACAGGGGACGTACGAGCAGTACTTC; cdr3_aa: CASSYPRQGTYEQYF
d_call: -; j_call: TRBJ1-5; clone_size: many; v_call: TRBV12-3/TRBV12-4; cdr3_nt: TGTGCCAGCAGTCTCGGTCTTAGTGGGCAGCCCCAGCATTTT; cdr3_aa: CASSLGLSGQPQHF
d_call: -; j_call: TRBJ2-2; clone_size: many; v_call: TRBV5-6; cdr3_nt: TGTGCCAGCAGCTTCGGCGGACTGATCAACACCGGGGAGCTGTTTTTT; cdr3_aa: CASSFGGLINTGELFF
d_call: TRBD2; j_call: TRBJ2-3; clone_size: -; v_call: TRBV20-1; cdr3_nt: TGCAGTGCTAGACCTTCATCAGTAGCGGGGGGCACAGATACGCAGTATTTT; cdr3_aa: CSARPSSVAGGTDTQYF
d_call: -; j_call: TRBJ1-1; clone_size: few; v_call: TRBV12-3/TRBV12-4; cdr3_nt: TGTGCCAGCCGGTTGCAGGTGGGCACTGAAGCTTTCTTT; cdr3_aa: CASRLQVGTEAFF
d_call: -; j_call: TRBJ2-3; clone_size: many; v_call: TRBV6-5; cdr3_nt: TGTGCCAGCAGTTTCCGACAACTAGCCACAGATACGCAGTATTTT; cdr3_aa: CASSFRQLATDTQYF
d_call: TRBD1; j_call: TRBJ2-1; clone_size: -; v_call: TRBV6-1; cdr3_nt: TGTGCCAGCAGAGACCCCGGGACAGTTACCTACAATGAGCAGTTCTTC; cdr3_aa: CASRDPGTVTYNEQFF
d_call: -; j_call: TRBJ2-6; clone_size: -; v_call: TRBV15; cdr3_nt: TGTGCCACGGAAACAGGGTCTGGGGCCAACGTCCTGACTTTC; cdr3_aa: CATETGSGANVLTF